Following are 24 T cell receptor beta chains from one sample sequenced in a study of control samples from healthy donors and cancer patients. Generated by immunoSEQ multiplex PCR, the TCRdb table keeps only in-frame clones and is missing some. The sample yields about 94,000 clones, about nine tenths seen once. Sequenced input: blood. These receptors came from a woman between 18 and 30 years old in good health.

V and J are TRBV12-5 and TRBJ2-5; the match to TRBD2 covers 10 bases. The germline V gene encodes CDR1 LGHNT and CDR2 FRNRAP. V lost 7 bases to trimming and J lost 1 base; unmatched junction nucleotides: 9. The CDR3 loop spans 16 amino acids. The CDR3 reads CASASGTSVSQETQYF. The CDR3 nucleotides are TGTGCTAGTGCCTCGGGGACTAGCGTCAGCCAAGAGACCCAGTACTTC.

This clone was picked up a small number of times. CDR3 nucleotides: TGTGCCAGTATTATGGTCATGAACACTGAAGCTTTCTTT. As protein: CASIMVMNTEAFF. V usage is TRBV19 and J usage is TRBJ1-1; D ambiguous. In germline, CDR1 is LNHDA, CDR2 SQIVND (reference sequence). This CDR3 has 13 residues. V was cut by 7 bases and J by 0 bases, with 9 bases left in between.

The V call is TRBV19, the J call TRBJ1-6, with D possibly being TRBD1 (5 bases). Germline CDR1 LNHDA, CDR2 SQIVND (reference sequence). V lost 4 bases and J 10 bases, leaving 20 bases between the germline ends. The CDR3 has 16 amino acids. The chain's CDR3 is CASSKGPTVFGSPLHF. As DNA, the CDR3 is TGTGCCAGTAGTAAGGGACCGACCGTTTTCGGGTCACCCCTCCACTTT.

The chain recombines TRBV5-4 with TRBJ2-3, with D perhaps TRBD1 or TRBD2 (6 bases each). CDR3 size: 16 residues. The germline V and J ends were trimmed by 4 bases and 2 bases, with 17 bases remaining between them. Looked up from germline, CDR1 is SGHNT and CDR2 is YYREEE (reference sequence). The CDR3 protein is CASSPPGALSTDTQYF. The CDR3 region has the DNA TGTGCCAGCAGCCCTCCGGGGGCCCTATCCACAGATACGCAGTATTTT.

The chain has TRBV9 and TRBJ2-5, with no clear D. V was cut by 0 bases and J by 4 bases, with 16 bases left in between. The CDR3 sequence is 16 residues long. Germline V CDR1 and CDR2: SGDLS, YYNGEE. CDR3 bases: TGTGCCAGCAGCGTAGCAGACTCGCGTTTTCGAGAGACCCAGTACTTC. It translates to CASSVADSRFRETQYF. The variable domain in full, with the rest retrieved from reference TRBV9 and TRBJ2-5, is DSGVTQTPKHLITATGQRVTLRCSPRSGDLSVYWYQQSLDQGLQFLIQYYNGEERAKGNILERFSAQQFPDLHSELNLSSLELGDSALYFCASSVADSRFRETQYFGPGTRLLVL.

The gene calls are TRBV25-1 and TRBJ1-2, with a tentative D call TRBD1 (5 bases). V lost 6 bases, J lost 7 bases, and 18 bases lay in between. CDR3 length equals 14 residues. The V gene's germline CDR1 is MGHDK and CDR2 SYGVNS. The CDR3: CASSQPLVGAGYTF. The CDR3 DNA reads TGTGCCAGCAGCCAGCCTTTAGTAGGGGCTGGCTACACCTTC.

The chain joins TRBV12-3 or TRBV12-4 to TRBJ1-2, with D possibly being TRBD1 (5 bases). Trimming stripped 7 bases from V and 7 bases from J, with 16 bases between. The CDR3 is 13 residues long. This chain's CDR3 is CASTSTEGSGYTF. Here the CDR3 DNA reads TGTGCCAGCACCTCGACAGAAGGGTCTGGCTACACCTTC.

The chain employs TRBV6-6 and TRBJ2-7, with D perhaps being TRBD1 or TRBD2 (5 bases each). This CDR3 is built from 14 residues. V was trimmed by 5 bases and J by 0 bases, leaving 11 bases between them. Per the germline V gene, CDR1 is MNHNY and CDR2 is SVGAGI (reference sequence). Here the CDR3 DNA reads TGTGCCAGCAGTCGGGACGGTAGCTCCTACGAGCAGTACTTC. Translated, it gives CASSRDGSSYEQYF.

The V gene is TRBV19, the J gene TRBJ1-1, with D possibly matching TRBD1 (5 bases). CDR3 size: 14 residues. Germline loops: CDR1 LNHDA, CDR2 SQIVND (reference sequence). V shed 5 bases and J shed 1 base, with 11 bases lying between them. In nucleotides, the CDR3 is TGTGCCAGTAGTCGCAGGGCGGGGAACACTGAAGCTTTCTTT. Its translation is CASSRRAGNTEAFF.

This chain connects TRBV29-1 to TRBJ2-1; 9 bases fit TRBD2. The CDR3 totals 14 residues. The J segment lost 5 bases and the V segment lost 3 bases, leaving 5 bases of the junction unmatched. Germline CDR1 is SQVTM and CDR2 is ANQGSEA. The CDR3 reads CSVDLAGANNEQFF. The CDR3 region has the DNA TGCAGCGTTGATTTAGCGGGGGCAAACAATGAGCAGTTCTTC.

The J gene is TRBJ1-1, the V gene TRBV3-1 (or the pseudogene TRBV3-2), with a possible D match to TRBD1 (5 bases). The length of the CDR3 is 13 residues. V was clipped by 0 bases and J by 7 bases, with 9 bases between them. Per the germline V gene, CDR1 is LGHDT and CDR2 is YNNKEL (reference sequence). The DNA of the CDR3 is TGTGCCAGCAGCCAAGATCGTAGGGGTGAAGCTTTCTTT. Encoded protein: CASSQDRRGEAFF.

This chain uses TRBV5-1 with TRBJ2-7; D is possibly TRBD1 (7 bases). The CDR3 extends over 15 amino acids. Trimming stripped 5 bases from V and 1 base from J, with 16 bases between. Germline V lookup: CDR1 SGHRS, CDR2 YFSETQ. The CDR3, as DNA: TGCGCCAGCAGTTCCGCGGGACAGCTTTCCTACGAGCAGTACTTC. Protein sequence: CASSSAGQLSYEQYF.

The rearrangement joins TRBV12-3 or TRBV12-4 to TRBJ1-1, with no clear D. Trimming pared 3 bases from V and 6 bases from J, leaving 5 bases between. The CDR3 contains 11 residues. The CDR3 is CASSFGPEAFF. The DNA for the CDR3 is TGTGCCAGCAGTTTCGGTCCTGAAGCTTTCTTT.

This clone was recorded a few times. The V gene is TRBV29-1, the J gene TRBJ2-7; D may correspond to TRBD1 or TRBD2 (6 bases each). This CDR3 has 12 amino acids. CDR1 SQVTM and CDR2 ANQGSEA come from the germline V gene. Deletions cut 5 bases from V and 4 bases from J, with 12 bases between. CDR3 protein: CSVRGAGYEQYF. CDR3 sequence (DNA): TGCAGCGTTAGGGGGGCCGGGTACGAGCAGTACTTC.

The chain has TRBV27 and TRBJ2-2; the match to TRBD1 covers 8 bases. The CDR3 is 16 residues long. The germline V gene has CDR1 MNHEY and CDR2 SMNVEV (reference sequence). After removal of 6 bases from V and 4 bases from J, the junction contained 10 bases not matched to a gene. CDR3 in amino acids: CASRRYQGASTGELFF. Here the CDR3 DNA reads TGTGCCAGCAGGAGGTATCAGGGGGCGAGCACCGGGGAGCTGTTTTTT.

The rearrangement joins TRBV10-3 to TRBJ1-1; tentatively, D is TRBD1 (6 bases). Trimming took 3 bases from V and 4 from J, leaving 15 bases between them. Germline lookup yields CDR1 ENHRY and CDR2 SYGVKD. The CDR3 contains 15 residues. In nucleotides, the CDR3 is TGTGCCATCAGTGATTCCAGGGGCGGCGGCACTGAAGCTTTCTTT. Translated: CAISDSRGGGTEAFF.

The chain carries TRBV5-4 and TRBJ1-1; D possibly corresponds to TRBD1 (6 bases). The CDR3 is 13 amino acids. Per germline, CDR1 SGHNT and CDR2 YYREEE (reference sequence). Trimming cost V 0 bases and J 7 bases, with 10 bases left between them. CDR3 DNA sequence: TGTGCCAGCAGCTTGGACAGGGCAGTTGAAGCTTTCTTT. Residues: CASSLDRAVEAFF. Complete variable domain (other parts from reference TRBV5-4 and TRBJ1-1): ETGVTQSPTHLIKTRGQQVTLRCSSQSGHNTVSWYQQALGQGPQFIFQYYREEENGRGNFPPRFSGLQFPNYSSELNVNALELDDSALYLCASSLDRAVEAFFGQGTRLTVV.

The chain has TRBV10-3 and TRBJ1-3; no clear D gene. This CDR3 spans 12 amino acids. The V gene's germline CDR1 is ENHRY and CDR2 SYGVKD. V dropped 0 bases and J dropped 6 bases, with 3 bases sitting between them. In nucleotides, the CDR3 is TGTGCCATCAGTGAGTCGGAAAACACCATATATTTT. Encoded protein: CAISESENTIYF.

J is TRBJ1-3 and V is TRBV7-7, with 9 bases aligning to TRBD1. In germline, CDR1 is SSHAT, CDR2 FNYEAQ (reference sequence). CDR3 length equals 14 residues. The junction had 6 bases not matched to a gene; V was cut back by 1 base and J by 11 bases. The CDR3 nucleotides are TGTGCCAGCAGCTTAGGTGCCGGGACAGGGCCCATATATTTT. Translated, it gives CASSLGAGTGPIYF. The full variable domain, in which reference TRBV7-7 and TRBJ1-3 provide the parts outside the CDR3, is GAGVSQSPRYKVTKRGQDVTLRCDPISSHATLYWYQQALGQGPEFLTYFNYEAQPDKSGLPSDRFSAERPEGSISTLTIQRTEQRDSAMYRCASSLGAGTGPIYFGEGSWLTVV.

The V gene is TRBV2, the J gene TRBJ1-4, with 8 nucleotides matching TRBD1. Looked up from germline, CDR1 is SNHLY and CDR2 is FYNNEI. V lost 3 bases and J lost 8; bases outside the gene matches: 8. The CDR3 is made up of 15 amino acids. The CDR3 loop reads CASSDPGQGKEKLFF. The CDR3 DNA follows: TGTGCCAGCAGTGATCCCGGACAGGGAAAGGAAAAACTGTTTTTT.

V gene TRBV7-9 combines with J gene TRBJ1-1; TRBD1 aligns across 9 bases. This CDR3 comprises 17 residues. V dropped 4 bases and J dropped 0; count of bases not matched to a gene: 9. Germline V gene lookup returns CDR1 SEHNR and CDR2 FQNEAQ (reference sequence). The CDR3 sequence: CASSSPGTGFMNTEAFF. DNA of the CDR3: TGTGCCAGCAGCTCCCCCGGGACAGGGTTTATGAACACTGAAGCTTTCTTT.

In its sample, this clone was seen once. V and J are TRBV7-2 and TRBJ1-3; possible D gene TRBD1, 5 bases. There are 16 residues in the CDR3. Germline lookup yields CDR1 SGHTA and CDR2 FQGNSA. Trimming shortened V by 1 base and J by 2 bases, and 12 bases separated the two germline ends. CDR3 sequence: CASSLGELGAGNTIYF. The CDR3 region has the DNA TGTGCCAGCAGCTTAGGGGAACTGGGGGCTGGAAACACCATATATTTT.

The rearrangement uses TRBV6-6 and TRBJ2-1; TRBD2 agrees at 8 bases. Germline V lookup: CDR1 MNHNY, CDR2 SVGAGI (reference sequence). The J segment lost 1 base and the V segment lost 5 bases, leaving 13 bases of the junction unmatched. The CDR3 spans 18 residues. The CDR3 reads CASSPSIRGGGSYNEQFF. CDR3 bases: TGTGCCAGCAGTCCCTCTATCCGGGGGGGCGGGTCCTACAATGAGCAGTTCTTC.

The count of this clone is one. The V gene is TRBV7-9, the J gene TRBJ1-2; 9 bases match TRBD1. After removal of 5 bases from V and 7 bases from J, the junction contained 20 bases not matched to a gene. The CDR3 covers 18 residues. Germline V CDR1 and CDR2: SEHNR, FQNEAQ (reference sequence). In DNA, the CDR3 is TGTGCCAGCAGCCCCTGGGGGGACAGGGTGAAGGATAAGGGTGGCTACACCTTC. Amino acids: CASSPWGDRVKDKGGYTF.